Each of the 14 T cell receptor beta chains below was sequenced from the same sample in a study of cytomegalovirus exposure and HLA in healthy donors. PCR used 60 Vbeta primers and 13 Jbeta primers. Assay: immunoSEQ multiplex PCR; the TCRdb copy retains only in-frame clones and omits some. The data hold about 110,000 clones, with around two thirds observed a single time. The sequenced material came from PBMCs. The receptor source for this set is a man aged 50 to 60 in good health and CMV-seropositive.

V gene TRBV5-6 combines with J gene TRBJ2-5; the D gene is possibly TRBD2 (6 bases). The CDR3 extends over 14 amino acids. V was trimmed by 4 bases and J by 2 bases, leaving 12 bases between them. Germline V lookup: CDR1 SGHDT, CDR2 YYEEEE. The chain's CDR3 is CASSGTGSQETQYF. CDR3 nucleotide sequence: TGTGCCAGCAGCGGAACCGGGAGTCAAGAGACCCAGTACTTC.

The chain employs TRBV28 and TRBJ1-4, with TRBD1 identical over 8 bases. The CDR3 has 14 residues. V shed 8 bases, J shed 8 bases, and the junction held 10 bases outside the gene matches. Germline V CDR1 and CDR2: MDHEN, SYDVKM. CDR3 sequence reads: CASEGGTGEEKLFF. In nucleotides, the CDR3 is TGTGCCAGCGAGGGGGGGACAGGAGAAGAAAAACTGTTTTTT.

The genes are TRBV5-1 and TRBJ2-5, with TRBD1 matching 10 bases. Germline-derived CDR1 and CDR2 are SGHRS and YFSETQ. The CDR3 is 14 amino acids. Losses at the gene ends were 3 bases for V and 3 bases for J; bases not matched to a gene: 2. The chain's CDR3 is CASSSGTGEETQYF. DNA of the CDR3: TGCGCCAGCAGCTCTGGGACAGGGGAAGAGACCCAGTACTTC.

The rearrangement joins TRBV6-5 to TRBJ2-1; D may be TRBD2 (6 bases). The length of the CDR3 is 13 residues. Germline lookup yields CDR1 MNHEY and CDR2 SVGAGI. Trimming took off 6 bases at V and 6 bases at J, with 12 bases between the two ends. The CDR3 DNA is TGTGCCAGCAGGCGCGGGGTGTCCAATGAGCAGTTCTTC. Translation: CASRRGVSNEQFF.

This clone was seen only a few times. This chain uses TRBV18 with TRBJ1-4; D is perhaps TRBD1 (6 bases). This CDR3 is 14 amino acids long. Trimming stripped 8 bases from V and 8 bases from J, with 18 bases between. CDR1 and CDR2 (germline): KGHSH, LQKENI. This CDR3 reads CASTSQGVDEKLFF. Here the CDR3 DNA reads TGTGCCAGCACCTCACAGGGTGTTGACGAAAAACTGTTTTTT.

This clone was recorded once. This chain links TRBV7-3 with TRBJ2-1; TRBD2 aligns across 14 bases. Germline V gene lookup returns CDR1 SGHTA and CDR2 FQGTGA. This CDR3 is built from 16 residues. V lost 5 bases, J lost 8 bases, and 8 bases stayed unmatched. The CDR3 DNA is TGTGCCAGCAGCCCGGGGACTAGCGGGAGTACCGATGAGCAGTTCTTC. Protein product: CASSPGTSGSTDEQFF.

This clone has a handful of counts. CDR3 in amino acids: CASSLAGAKEQYF. CDR3 DNA: TGTGCCAGCAGCTTAGCGGGAGCCAAAGAGCAGTACTTC. This chain links TRBV11-1 with TRBJ2-7, with D possibly matching TRBD2 (5 bases). Trimming left V 0 bases short and J 7 bases short, with 10 bases between. In germline, CDR1 is SGHAT, CDR2 FQDESV (reference sequence). This CDR3 has 13 amino acids.

V gene TRBV25-1 combines with J gene TRBJ1-5; D perhaps matches TRBD1 (5 bases). Looked up from germline, CDR1 is MGHDK and CDR2 is SYGVNS. The CDR3 covers 16 residues. Trimming cost V 7 bases and J 0 bases, with 16 bases left between them. CDR3 amino acids: CASNLAGGNSNQPQHF. The CDR3 region has the DNA TGTGCCAGCAACTTGGCGGGGGGAAATAGCAATCAGCCCCAGCATTTT.

The chain couples TRBV2 to TRBJ1-5; 10 bases map to TRBD1. From germline, CDR1 is SNHLY and CDR2 FYNNEI. The CDR3 runs to 17 residues. J was trimmed by 7 bases and V by 4 bases; bases with no gene match: 13. The CDR3 is CASSGYGQGDFRQPQHF. CDR3 DNA: TGTGCCAGCAGTGGCTACGGACAGGGGGATTTCAGGCAGCCCCAGCATTTT.

This clone was seen a handful of times. The CDR3 sequence: CASSLQGTGELFF. CDR3 sequence (DNA): TGTGCCAGCAGTCTACAGGGTACCGGGGAGCTGTTTTTT. The chain recombines TRBV6-1 with TRBJ2-2; a possible D gene is TRBD1 (6 bases). Looked up from germline, CDR1 is MNHNS and CDR2 is SASEGT. The CDR3 sequence is 13 residues long. V lost 5 bases to trimming and J lost 5 bases, with 9 bases between them.

About this clone: Different DNA sequences within this sample yield the same CDR3. The J gene is TRBJ2-5, the V gene TRBV2, with 9 bases matching TRBD2. The junction had 0 bases not matched to a gene; V was cut back by 2 bases and J by 5 bases. Germline CDR1 and CDR2: SNHLY and FYNNEI. CDR3 length: 13 residues. CDR3 amino acids: CASSELAGETQYF. CDR3 DNA: TGTGCCAGCAGTGAACTAGCGGGGGAGACCCAGTACTTC.

The gene calls are TRBV6-6 and TRBJ2-7; 9 nucleotides line up with TRBD1. The V gene's germline CDR1 is MNHNY and CDR2 SVGAGI (reference sequence). J gave up 5 bases and V 10 bases, and 12 bases lay outside the gene matches. The CDR3 loop spans 14 amino acids. Here the CDR3 reads CATRSGTGIHEQYF. The CDR3, as DNA: TGTGCCACTCGATCCGGGACAGGGATCCACGAGCAGTACTTC.

CDR3 sequence: CASSIFRSNQPQHF. CDR3 DNA sequence: TGTGCCAGTAGTATATTCAGATCCAATCAGCCCCAGCATTTT. The gene calls are TRBV19 and TRBJ1-5; no firm D call. CDR3 length: 14 amino acids. Germline lookup yields CDR1 LNHDA and CDR2 SQIVND (reference sequence). Trimming took 2 bases from V and 3 from J, leaving 8 bases between them.

The V and J genes are TRBV6-1 and TRBJ2-3; weak D call: TRBD2 (6 bases). Germline CDR1 reads MNHNS; CDR2 reads SASEGT. Trimming shortened V by 4 bases and J by 0 bases, and 20 bases separated the two germline ends. The CDR3 extends over 18 amino acids. CDR3 in amino acids: CASSASHSGGLSTDTQYF. The CDR3 coding sequence is TGTGCCAGCAGTGCTTCCCACTCCGGGGGACTTAGCACAGATACGCAGTATTTT.